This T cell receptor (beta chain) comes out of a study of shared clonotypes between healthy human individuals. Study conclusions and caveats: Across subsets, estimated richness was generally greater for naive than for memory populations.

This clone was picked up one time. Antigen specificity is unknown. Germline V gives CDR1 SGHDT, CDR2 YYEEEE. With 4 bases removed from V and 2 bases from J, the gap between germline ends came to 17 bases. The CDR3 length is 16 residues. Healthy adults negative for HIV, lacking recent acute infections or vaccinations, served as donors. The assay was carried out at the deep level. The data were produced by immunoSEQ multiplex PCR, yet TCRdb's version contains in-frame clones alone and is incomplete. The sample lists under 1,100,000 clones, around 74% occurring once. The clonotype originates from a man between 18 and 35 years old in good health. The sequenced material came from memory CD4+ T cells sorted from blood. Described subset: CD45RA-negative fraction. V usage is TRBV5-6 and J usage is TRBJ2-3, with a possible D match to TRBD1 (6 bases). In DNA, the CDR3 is TGTGCCAGCAGCGTAACAGGGAGTACCCACACAGATACGCAGTATTTT. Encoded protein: CASSVTGSTHTDTQYF.